The 29 T cell receptor beta chains below were found in one sample sequenced in a study of T cells in localized non-small cell lung cancer. The data were produced by immunoSEQ multiplex PCR, yet TCRdb's version contains in-frame clones alone and is incomplete. The sample includes 53,000 or so clones, more than 85% of them seen just once. The specimen comprised peripheral blood, sampled before any cancer treatment. The receptors were sampled from a man aged 35-75 years with stage I lung adenocarcinoma.

The chain links TRBV2 to TRBJ1-1, with D possibly being TRBD1 (5 bases). The V end lost 5 bases, the J end lost 0 bases, and 10 bases lay between the germline ends. CDR3 length equals 14 residues. Germline loops: CDR1 SNHLY, CDR2 FYNNEI. CDR3 sequence (DNA): TGTGCCAGCAGTTTTCAGGGCATGAACACTGAAGCTTTCTTT. Amino acid sequence: CASSFQGMNTEAFF.

The rearrangement joins TRBV28 to TRBJ2-7; D call uncertain. The CDR3 has 13 residues. Deletions cut 3 bases from V and 3 bases from J, with 9 bases between. The V gene's germline CDR1 is MDHEN and CDR2 SYDVKM. CDR3 sequence (DNA): TGTGCCAGCAGTTTTTCCGGGCACTACGAGCAGTACTTC. Protein: CASSFSGHYEQYF.

This rearrangement joins TRBV5-1 to TRBJ2-5; 7 nucleotides line up with TRBD2. Unmatched junction bases numbered 9, after V lost 4 bases and J lost 3 bases. The CDR3 is 15 residues long. Germline-derived CDR1 and CDR2 are SGHRS and YFSETQ. The CDR3 here is CASSKDGTTEETQYF. The DNA for the CDR3 is TGCGCCAGCAGCAAAGACGGGACTACCGAAGAGACCCAGTACTTC.

This sequence joins TRBV7-2 and TRBJ2-7; perhaps D is TRBD1 or TRBD2 (5 bases each). Trimming left V 4 bases short and J 5 bases short, with 30 bases between. From germline, CDR1 is SGHTA and CDR2 FQGNSA. The CDR3 runs 19 residues. As DNA, the CDR3 is TGTGCCAGCAGCTCAGCAACAACCTTTTATCGGGGCGCCGTAAACGAGCAGTACTTC. Its protein is CASSSATTFYRGAVNEQYF.

The rearrangement joins TRBV11-3 to TRBJ2-7; 14 bases map to TRBD2. CDR3 length: 18 residues. Germline V gene data show CDR1 as SGHNT and CDR2 as YENEEA. The V and J ends lost 1 base and 1 base, in that order; junction bases with no gene match: 6. The CDR3 sequence is CASSLAPGTSGRSYEQYF. In nucleotides, the CDR3 is TGTGCCAGCAGCTTAGCTCCAGGGACTAGCGGGAGATCCTACGAGCAGTACTTC.

This clone was seen once. The chain carries TRBV7-2 and TRBJ2-7; unclear D gene. Germline CDR1 SGHTA, CDR2 FQGNSA. V was pared by 5 bases and J by 0 bases, with 5 bases between. The CDR3 length is 12 residues. Here the CDR3 DNA reads TGTGCCAGCAGCCCTAGCTCCTACGAGCAGTACTTC. This codes for CASSPSSYEQYF.

The CDR3: CASSLALASTSSYEQYF. In DNA, the CDR3 is TGTGCCAGCAGCTTAGCGCTGGCCTCGACAAGCTCCTACGAGCAGTACTTC. The chain links TRBV7-9 to TRBJ2-7; D not resolved. Germline CDR1 and CDR2: SEHNR and FQNEAQ (reference sequence). Trimming took 0 bases from V and 0 from J, leaving 15 bases between them. The CDR3 consists of 17 residues. Full variable domain (rest looked up from reference TRBV7-9 and TRBJ2-7): DTGVSQNPRHKITKRGQNVTFRCDPISEHNRLYWYRQTLGQGPEFLTYFQNEAQLEKSRLLSDRFSAERPKGSFSTLEIQRTEQGDSAMYLCASSLALASTSSYEQYFGPGTRLTVT.

The V gene is TRBV7-9, the J gene TRBJ2-7, with TRBD1 identical over 9 bases. Trimming cost V 3 bases and J 0 bases; bases outside gene matches: 3. This CDR3 contains 15 residues. CDR1 and CDR2 (germline): SEHNR, FQNEAQ (reference sequence). CDR3 coding DNA: TGTGCCAGCAGCTTCGGACAGGGGAGCTCCTACGAGCAGTACTTC. Protein: CASSFGQGSSYEQYF. The full variable domain, its missing parts supplied by reference TRBV7-9 and TRBJ2-7, is DTGVSQNPRHKITKRGQNVTFRCDPISEHNRLYWYRQTLGQGPEFLTYFQNEAQLEKSRLLSDRFSAERPKGSFSTLEIQRTEQGDSAMYLCASSFGQGSSYEQYFGPGTRLTVT.

This chain joins TRBV27 and TRBJ2-1, with D perhaps matching TRBD2 (5 bases). Trimming took 7 bases from V and 5 from J, leaving 21 bases between them. CDR3 length equals 16 residues. Per the germline V gene, CDR1 is MNHEY and CDR2 is SMNVEV (reference sequence). DNA of the CDR3: TGTGCCAGCACTCAAAAGGCTAGCCAGCTCCACAATGAGCAGTTCTTC. Its translation is CASTQKASQLHNEQFF.

The chain links TRBV27 to TRBJ2-3, with D unresolved. The CDR3 has 13 amino acids. Between the trimmed V and J ends, which lost 7 bases and 4 bases, there was a span of 12 bases. CDR1 and CDR2 from the germline V gene are MNHEY and SMNVEV (reference sequence). The CDR3 DNA reads as TGTGCCAGCAAGAGATCCGGCTCAGATACGCAGTATTTT. Its protein is CASKRSGSDTQYF.

This rearrangement joins TRBV6-1 to TRBJ2-7; a possible D gene is TRBD2 (5 bases). The CDR3 consists of 15 residues. Germline V gives CDR1 MNHNS, CDR2 SASEGT. V lost 0 bases and J 3 bases, leaving 12 bases between the germline ends. CDR3 sequence (DNA): TGTGCCAGCAGTGAAGCGGTCGGGAATTTCTACGAGCAGTACTTC. It translates to CASSEAVGNFYEQYF.

This clone appeared once. The chain recombines TRBV5-8 with TRBJ2-7; TRBD1 matches 7 bases. The CDR3 runs 15 residues. V lost 1 base, J lost 1 base, and 5 bases stayed unmatched. Germline CDR1 and CDR2: SGHTS and YDEGEE. Written as DNA, the CDR3 is TGTGCCAGCAGCTTGCTAGGGACAGCATCCTACGAGCAGTACTTC. It specifies CASSLLGTASYEQYF.

V is TRBV2 and J is TRBJ2-3; possibly TRBD2 for D (5 bases). V was shortened by 7 bases and J by 0 bases, with 11 bases between the two germline ends. CDR1 is SNHLY and CDR2 is FYNNEI in the germline V gene. The length of the CDR3 is 14 residues. DNA of the CDR3: TGTGCCAGCACCACCCGGACTAGCACAGATACGCAGTATTTT. Protein product: CASTTRTSTDTQYF. The whole variable domain, filled in from reference TRBV2 and TRBJ2-3, reads EPEVTQTPSHQVTQMGQEVILRCVPISNHLYFYWYRQILGQKVEFLVSFYNNEISEKSEIFDDQFSVERPDGSNFTLKIRSTKLEDSAMYFCASTTRTSTDTQYFGPGTRLTVL.

The chain is built from TRBV11-3 and TRBJ2-7; D perhaps matches TRBD1 (5 bases). V was cut by 4 bases and J by 2 bases, with 9 bases left in between. Germline V gives CDR1 SGHNT, CDR2 YENEEA. The length of the CDR3 is 13 residues. CDR3 loop: CASSSRQTYEQYF. The CDR3 coding sequence is TGTGCCAGCAGCTCCAGACAGACCTACGAGCAGTACTTC. Full variable domain (remainder filled in from reference TRBV11-3 and TRBJ2-7): EAGVVQSPRYKIIEKKQPVAFWCNPISGHNTLYWYLQNLGQGPELLIRYENEEAVDDSQLPKDRFSAERLKGVDSTLKIQPAELGDSAVYLCASSSRQTYEQYFGPGTRLTVT.

This chain connects TRBV19 to TRBJ2-1; a possible D gene is TRBD1 (6 bases). Trimming removed 6 bases at V and 4 bases at J, with 22 bases between. The CDR3 covers 17 residues. Germline loops: CDR1 LNHDA, CDR2 SQIVND (reference sequence). The CDR3 region is CASRQLGGRDVYNEQFF. The CDR3 nucleotides read TGTGCCAGTAGACAACTTGGGGGCAGGGATGTGTACAATGAGCAGTTCTTC.

The chain uses TRBV18 and TRBJ1-2; 7 nucleotides align to TRBD1. After removal of 1 base from V and 8 bases from J, the junction contained 4 bases not matched to a gene. The V gene's germline CDR1 is KGHSH and CDR2 LQKENI. CDR3 length equals 13 residues. The DNA for the CDR3 is TGTGCCAGCTCACCACGCCAGGGGGGAGGCTACACCTTC. Residues: CASSPRQGGGYTF. Based on the CDR3 plus reference TRBV18 and TRBJ1-2, the full variable domain is NAGVMQNPRHLVRRRGQEARLRCSPMKGHSHVYWYRQLPEEGLKFMVYLQKENIIDESGMPKERFSAEFPKEGPSILRIQQVVRGDSAAYFCASSPRQGGGYTFGSGTRLTVV.

The rearrangement uses TRBV14 and TRBJ2-5; no firm D call. Trimming took 0 bases from V and 3 from J, leaving 14 bases between them. Germline values: CDR1 SGHDN, CDR2 FVKESK. The CDR3 consists of 16 residues. The CDR3, as DNA: TGTGCCAGCAGCCAAGATTTTTTGAGTCGGGAAGAGACCCAGTACTTC. Translated: CASSQDFLSREETQYF.

The chain uses TRBV7-6 and TRBJ2-2; no reliable D call. V lost 3 bases to trimming and J lost 5 bases, with 13 bases between them. The CDR3 runs 15 residues. Germline-derived CDR1 and CDR2 are SGHVS and FNYEAQ. The CDR3 nucleotides are TGTGCCAGCAGCTTGGTGGGTGGTGAGACCGGGGAGCTGTTTTTT. Encoded protein: CASSLVGGETGELFF.

The gene calls are TRBV4-1 and TRBJ1-5; no clear D. The CDR3 consists of 17 residues. The ends were cut back, 0 bases at V and 0 bases at J, with 12 bases in the middle. Germline V gene sequence: CDR1 MGHRA, CDR2 YSYEKL. CDR3 nucleotides: TGCGCCAGCAGCCAAGATGGGAGTGGGTATAGCAATCAGCCCCAGCATTTT. Translated: CASSQDGSGYSNQPQHF.

DNA for the CDR3: TGTGCCAGCAGCTTAGCCCCGACAGGGGTACCAGCTTTCTTT. It translates to CASSLAPTGVPAFF. The chain joins TRBV7-2 to TRBJ1-1; 8 bases line up with TRBD1. The CDR3 is 14 amino acids. V shed 0 bases, J shed 10 bases, and the junction held 7 bases outside the gene matches. The germline V gene has CDR1 SGHTA and CDR2 FQGNSA.

The J gene is TRBJ1-1, the V gene TRBV4-1; D unresolved. V was pared by 0 bases and J by 5 bases, with 10 bases between. Germline V gene sequence: CDR1 MGHRA, CDR2 YSYEKL. This CDR3 contains 14 residues. This CDR3 reads CASSQDGRRTEAFF. The CDR3 DNA sequence: TGCGCCAGCAGCCAAGATGGCAGGAGGACTGAAGCTTTCTTT.

V is TRBV27 and J is TRBJ2-7, with D possibly called TRBD1 or TRBD2 (5 bases each). The CDR3 is made up of 13 amino acids. Trimming shortened V by 2 bases and J by 6 bases, and 11 bases separated the two germline ends. The germline CDR1 and CDR2 sequences are MNHEY and SMNVEV (reference sequence). CDR3 in DNA: TGTGCCAGCAGTTTACACCGGGACGTCGAGCAGTACTTC. Its translation is CASSLHRDVEQYF.

The chain recombines TRBV5-4 with TRBJ2-2; 8 nucleotides align to TRBD1. The germline V gene has CDR1 SGHNT and CDR2 YYREEE (reference sequence). V dropped 6 bases and J dropped 2; count of bases not matched to a gene: 9. This CDR3 comprises 16 residues. As DNA, the CDR3 is TGTGCCAGCAATACTGCGGGACAGGACAACACCGGGGAGCTGTTTTTT. This gives the protein CASNTAGQDNTGELFF. The full variable domain, in which reference TRBV5-4 and TRBJ2-2 provide the parts outside the CDR3, is ETGVTQSPTHLIKTRGQQVTLRCSSQSGHNTVSWYQQALGQGPQFIFQYYREEENGRGNFPPRFSGLQFPNYSSELNVNALELDDSALYLCASNTAGQDNTGELFFGEGSRLTVL.

This chain uses TRBV7-3 with TRBJ1-2, with D possibly matching TRBD1 (6 bases). The CDR3 sequence is 14 residues long. V shed 0 bases and J shed 6 bases, with 11 bases lying between them. Germline lookup yields CDR1 SGHTA and CDR2 FQGTGA. The CDR3 region is CASSLTGQSDGYTF. DNA of the CDR3: TGTGCCAGCAGCTTAACTGGACAGAGTGATGGCTACACCTTC. The full variable domain, in which reference TRBV7-3 and TRBJ1-2 provide the parts outside the CDR3, is GAGVSQTPSNKVTEKGKYVELRCDPISGHTALYWYRQSLGQGPEFLIYFQGTGAADDSGLPNDRFFAVRPEGSVSTLKIQRTERGDSAVYLCASSLTGQSDGYTFGSGTRLTVV.

The chain recombines TRBV27 with TRBJ2-5, with 7 bases lining up with TRBD1. With 5 bases clipped from V and 2 bases from J, the junction kept 2 bases outside the gene matches. CDR1 and CDR2 (germline): MNHEY, SMNVEV (reference sequence). This CDR3 has 13 amino acids. CDR3 sequence: CASSRDRQETQYF. For the CDR3, the DNA is TGTGCCAGCAGTAGGGACAGACAAGAGACCCAGTACTTC.

The chain recombines TRBV4-1 with TRBJ2-1; D might be TRBD2 (6 bases). V lost 4 bases and J 4 bases, leaving 23 bases between the germline ends. The CDR3 loop spans 18 amino acids. Germline CDR1 MGHRA, CDR2 YSYEKL. CDR3 DNA: TGCGCCAGCAGCCTTTCAGACCCGGGAGTAACCGGATACAATGAGCAGTTCTTC. Encoded protein: CASSLSDPGVTGYNEQFF.

This clone was seen more than once but under ten times. The chain has TRBV5-4 and TRBJ2-5; D is perhaps TRBD2 (6 bases). Trimming removed 5 bases at V and 4 bases at J, with 15 bases between. This CDR3 region has 14 residues. Germline values: CDR1 SGHNT, CDR2 YYREEE (reference sequence). The CDR3 region is CASRRGGSGETQYF. In DNA, the CDR3 is TGTGCCAGCAGGCGGGGAGGAAGCGGAGAGACCCAGTACTTC.

The gene calls are TRBV28 and TRBJ1-1; unclear D gene. The ends were cut back, 5 bases at V and 1 base at J, with 5 bases in the middle. CDR3 length equals 12 residues. The germline CDR1 and CDR2 sequences are MDHEN and SYDVKM. The CDR3 DNA reads TGTGCCAGCAGTGGAACGAACACTGAAGCTTTCTTT. This sequence encodes CASSGTNTEAFF. The full variable domain, completed using reference TRBV28 and TRBJ1-1, is DVKVTQSSRYLVKRTGEKVFLECVQDMDHENMFWYRQDPGLGLRLIYFSYDVKMKEKGDIPEGYSVSREKKERFSLILESASTNQTSMYLCASSGTNTEAFFGQGTRLTVV.

This chain links TRBV19 with TRBJ2-3; TRBD1 is a possible D gene (5 bases). The V and J ends lost 6 bases and 4 bases respectively, with 14 bases between them. The germline gives CDR1 LNHDA, CDR2 SQIVND (reference sequence). The CDR3 is 14 amino acids. The CDR3 coding sequence is TGTGCCAGTAGGACAGACTCGGCGTCAGATACGCAGTATTTT. This translates into CASRTDSASDTQYF. The full variable domain, rest sourced from reference TRBV19 and TRBJ2-3, is DGGITQSPKYLFRKEGQNVTLSCEQNLNHDAMYWYRQDPGQGLRLIYYSQIVNDFQKGDIAEGYSVSREKKESFPLTVTSAQKNPTAFYLCASRTDSASDTQYFGPGTRLTVL.